Reported below is one TCR beta chain. Its antigen remains unidentified. This specimen comes from a study of T cells in tuberculosis. Overall study results and limits: GMM-specific TCRs were nearer to active tuberculosis alpha repertoires, suggesting expansion.

Regarding time point: new active TB diagnosis, blood taken before or within 7 days of starting treatment. This table comes from immunoSEQ multiplex PCR, and its TCRdb copy is limited to in-frame clones, with some not included. Among 20,000 to 25,000 clones listed, 70% to 90% were seen once. The source of this sequence is an adult with tuberculosis. The sequences come from PBMCs, collected at tuberculosis diagnosis.

The CDR3: CASSQVAGGPETQYF. In DNA, the CDR3 is TGCGCCAGCAGCCAAGTGGCGGGGGGGCCGGAGACCCAGTACTTC. The chain employs TRBV4-1 and TRBJ2-5; 9 positions agree with TRBD2. V trimming: 1 base; J trimming: 5 bases; junction bases outside the gene matches: 5. The CDR3 loop spans 15 amino acids. Looked up from germline, CDR1 is MGHRA and CDR2 is YSYEKL.